This TCR beta chain was identified in a study of CD8+CD57+ T cells in acquired aplastic anemia. Study overall: Sorted CD4+ and CD8+ cells yielded DNA averaging around 3.2 ug. Study results and caveats: Researchers report that about 28 CD8+ CDR3 sequences appeared in both patients and controls. Controls did not differ significantly from patients in CD8+ Simpson's diversity.

In regard to this clonotype: Its antigen is as yet unknown. The CDR3 end shows no conserved phenylalanine or tryptophan, and so a read error is likely.

Using genomic DNA as the template, TCR beta VDJ and CDR3 profiling was carried out. TCRdb used MiXCR to reprocess the reads, holding one entry per CDR3 protein. Found here are just over 150,000 distinct CDR3 sequences, less than 50% of them singletons; the top ten hold about 30%. Flow cytometry had shown expanded CD8+CD57+ cells in the patients chosen for sequencing. This CDR3 is built from 15 residues. V trimming: 3 bases; J trimming: 7 bases; junction bases outside the gene matches: 8. The V gene's germline CDR1 is LNHNV and CDR2 YYDKDF (reference sequence). Sequenced sample: sorted CD4+, CD8+, or CD8+CD57+ T cells (not recorded which) from PBMCs. The rearrangement joins TRBV15 to TRBJ1-2; 10 nucleotides match TRBD1. This clonotype was sampled from a human donor with aplastic anemia. In DNA form, the CDR3 reads TGTGCCACCAGCAGGGAGCGACAGGGGGCAGGTGGCTACACCCTC. It codes for CATSRERQGAGGYTL.